This T cell receptor (beta chain) originates from a study of OX40 agonist ivuxolimab in advanced cancers. In the study overall: Three patients responded partially, comprising one with hepatocellular carcinoma and two with cutaneous melanoma. Study-wide points: Expanded peripheral T cell antigen specificity was not determined. Low normalized T-cell clonal expansion was also seen in some nonresponders.

Data came from immunoSEQ multiplex PCR; TCRdb stores just in-frame clones and leaves some out. The sample consists of around 26,000 clones, roughly 79% of them appearing once. In the case of this clone: Its antigen is unknown.

In germline, CDR1 is MNHNY, CDR2 SVGAGI (reference sequence). CDR3 length: 13 residues. V shed 5 bases and J shed 5 bases, with 13 bases lying between them. The origin of this receptor is an adult with an advanced solid tumor such as melanoma, head and neck, liver or kidney cancer. V is TRBV6-6 and J is TRBJ2-7; D possibly corresponds to TRBD2 (6 bases). The input for sequencing was CD4+ or CD8+ T cells sorted from blood, taken in a trial of the OX40 agonist ivuxolimab. In DNA, the CDR3 is TGTGCCAGCAGTCCCCGGGAGTTGGACGAGCAGTACTTC. Its protein is CASSPRELDEQYF.